Listed here are 6 T cell receptor beta chains from one sample, sequenced in a study of beta chain features in type 1 diabetes. Points from the study as a whole: Moderate but significant shortening of TCRB CDR3s was recorded in all four CD4+ subsets from Type 1 diabetes patients.

Their recognized antigens are unknown. What was sequenced were expressed TCRB transcripts, since all of the isolated RNA had been reverse transcribed. Repertoires were generated with immunoSEQ multiplex PCR, while TCRdb's copy carries only in-frame clones and drops some. This table has about 340,000 clones, roughly 9% appearing once. The source material was central memory CD4+ T cells from blood. The source is a man between 25 and 39 years old with type 1 diabetes.

The V gene is TRBV25-1, the J gene TRBJ1-5; D is ambiguous. Germline loops: CDR1 MGHDK, CDR2 SYGVNS. V gave up 6 bases and J gave up 8 bases, with 8 bases separating them. There are 11 residues in the CDR3. The CDR3 protein is CASRPLEPQHF. The CDR3, as DNA: TGTGCCAGCAGACCTTTAGAGCCCCAGCATTTT. The full variable domain, its missing parts supplied by reference TRBV25-1 and TRBJ1-5, is EADIYQTPRYLVIGTGKKITLECSQTMGHDKMYWYQQDPGMELHLIHYSYGVNSTEKGDLSSESTVSRIRTEHFPLTLESARPSHTSQYLCASRPLEPQHFGDGTRLSIL.

The chain is built from TRBV4-1 and TRBJ1-5; tentative D call: TRBD1 (5 bases). Trimming pared 0 bases from V and 2 bases from J, leaving 11 bases between. Germline CDR1 MGHRA, CDR2 YSYEKL. This CDR3 comprises 16 residues. CDR3 sequence: CASSQESQGRNQPQHF. In nucleotides, the CDR3 is TGCGCCAGCAGCCAAGAGTCCCAGGGCCGCAATCAGCCCCAGCATTTT.

This clone was seen a few times. This chain links TRBV23-1 with TRBJ1-3, with 7 bases matching TRBD1. TRBV23-1 is treated as an ORF (open reading frame) with a function not yet certain. CDR3 size: 18 residues. The V and J ends lost 4 bases and 6 bases, in that order; junction bases with no gene match: 18. The CDR3 here is CASSLSGGTRGDENTIYF. CDR3 nucleotide sequence: TGCGCCAGCAGTCTGTCAGGAGGGACCAGGGGGGATGAAAACACCATATATTTT.

This clone was recorded at least ten times. The rearrangement links TRBV5-1 to TRBJ1-6; D unresolved. The V gene lost 4 bases and the J gene lost 8 bases, with 13 bases spanning the gap. CDR3 length equals 14 residues. Germline V CDR1 and CDR2: SGHRS, YFSETQ. CDR3 in DNA: TGCGCCAGCAGCCCCCGAGCGACCGATTCACCCCTCCACTTT. Protein: CASSPRATDSPLHF.

About this clone: This CDR3 is also generated by other DNA sequences in the sample. This chain connects TRBV7-2 to TRBJ2-5, with D unresolved. V was cut by 1 base and J by 2 bases, with 8 bases left in between. Looked up from germline, CDR1 is SGHTA and CDR2 is FQGNSA. This CDR3 comprises 14 residues. The chain's CDR3 is CASSLVWDQETQYF. The CDR3, as DNA: TGTGCCAGCAGCTTAGTGTGGGATCAAGAGACCCAGTACTTC.

The chain links TRBV5-1 to TRBJ1-1; no firm D call. Trimming took 7 bases from V and 5 from J, leaving 18 bases between them. There are 14 residues in the CDR3. Germline V CDR1 and CDR2: SGHRS, YFSETQ. In DNA form, the CDR3 reads TGCGCCAGCGTCGCGGGAGGAGGAGGAACTGAAGCTTTCTTT. Translating it yields CASVAGGGGTEAFF.